The entry below describes one T cell receptor (beta chain). The data originate from a study of blood T cell repertoires in COVID-19. Study-level background: Researchers got acute and convalescent COVID-19 samples from the United States, Italy and Spain.

Sequencing was performed with immunoSEQ multiplex PCR; in TCRdb, only in-frame clones are kept and a portion is missing. The table records 95,000 to 100,000 clones, approximately 82% of them present only once. The TCR comes from a man between 65 and 85 years old with acute or convalescent COVID-19. The sample consisted of peripheral blood.

CDR3 nucleotides: TGTGCCAGCAGCCAAGGAACAGGGTTTATTCCCTACGAGCAGTACTTC. It codes for CASSQGTGFIPYEQYF. This chain uses TRBV3-1 (or the pseudogene TRBV3-2) with TRBJ2-7, with D tentatively TRBD1 (6 bases). Trimming removed 1 base from V and 2 bases from J, with 15 bases in between. CDR3 length equals 16 residues. From germline, CDR1 is LGHDT and CDR2 YNNKEL (reference sequence).